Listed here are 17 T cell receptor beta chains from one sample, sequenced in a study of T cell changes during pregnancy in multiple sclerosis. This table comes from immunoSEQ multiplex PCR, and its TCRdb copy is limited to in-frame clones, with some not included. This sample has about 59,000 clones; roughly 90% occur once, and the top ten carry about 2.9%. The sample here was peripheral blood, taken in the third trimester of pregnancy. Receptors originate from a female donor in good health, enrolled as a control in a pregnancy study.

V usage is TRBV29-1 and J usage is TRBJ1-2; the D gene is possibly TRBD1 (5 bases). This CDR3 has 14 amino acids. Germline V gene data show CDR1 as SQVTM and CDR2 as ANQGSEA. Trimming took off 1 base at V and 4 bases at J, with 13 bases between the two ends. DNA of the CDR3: TGCAGCGTTGAAGTCCCGACAGCCCTCTATGGCTACACCTTC. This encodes CSVEVPTALYGYTF.

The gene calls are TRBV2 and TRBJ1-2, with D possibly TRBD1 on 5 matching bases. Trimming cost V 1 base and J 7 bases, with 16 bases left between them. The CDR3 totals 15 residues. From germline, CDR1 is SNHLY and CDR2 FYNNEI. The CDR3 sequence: CASSEEEAGVLGYTF. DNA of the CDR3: TGTGCCAGCAGTGAAGAAGAAGCGGGGGTCCTTGGCTACACCTTC. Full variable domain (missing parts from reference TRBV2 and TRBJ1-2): EPEVTQTPSHQVTQMGQEVILRCVPISNHLYFYWYRQILGQKVEFLVSFYNNEISEKSEIFDDQFSVERPDGSNFTLKIRSTKLEDSAMYFCASSEEEAGVLGYTFGSGTRLTVV.

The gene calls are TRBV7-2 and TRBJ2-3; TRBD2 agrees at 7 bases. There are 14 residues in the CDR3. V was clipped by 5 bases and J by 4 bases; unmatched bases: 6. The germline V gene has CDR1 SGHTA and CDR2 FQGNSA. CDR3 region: CASSRRLAADTQYF. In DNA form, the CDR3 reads TGTGCCAGCAGCCGAAGACTAGCCGCAGATACGCAGTATTTT.

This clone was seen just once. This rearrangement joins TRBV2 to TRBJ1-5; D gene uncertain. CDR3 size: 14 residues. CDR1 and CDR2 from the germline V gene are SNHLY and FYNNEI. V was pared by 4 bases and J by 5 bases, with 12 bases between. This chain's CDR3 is CASSGARLYQPQHF. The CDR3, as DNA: TGTGCCAGCAGTGGCGCCAGGCTTTATCAGCCCCAGCATTTT. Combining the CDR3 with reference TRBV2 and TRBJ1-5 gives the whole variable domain EPEVTQTPSHQVTQMGQEVILRCVPISNHLYFYWYRQILGQKVEFLVSFYNNEISEKSEIFDDQFSVERPDGSNFTLKIRSTKLEDSAMYFCASSGARLYQPQHFGDGTRLSIL.

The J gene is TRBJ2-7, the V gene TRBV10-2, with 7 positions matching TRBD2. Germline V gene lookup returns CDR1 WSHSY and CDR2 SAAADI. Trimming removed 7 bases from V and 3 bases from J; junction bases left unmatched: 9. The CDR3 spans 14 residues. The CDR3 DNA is TGCGCCAGCACCGCTAGCGGAATCATCTACGAGCAGTACTTC. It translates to CASTASGIIYEQYF.

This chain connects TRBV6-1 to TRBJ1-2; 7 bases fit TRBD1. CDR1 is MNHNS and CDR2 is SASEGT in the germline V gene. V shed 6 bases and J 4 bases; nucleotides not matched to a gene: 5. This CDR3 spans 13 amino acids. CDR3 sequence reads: CASRQTGSYGYTF. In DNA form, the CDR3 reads TGTGCCAGCAGGCAGACAGGGAGCTATGGCTACACCTTC.

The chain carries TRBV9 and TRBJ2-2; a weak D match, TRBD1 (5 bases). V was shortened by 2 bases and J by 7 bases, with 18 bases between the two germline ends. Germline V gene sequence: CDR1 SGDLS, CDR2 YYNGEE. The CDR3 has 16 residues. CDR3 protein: CASSVTSPQGIGELFF. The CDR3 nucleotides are TGTGCCAGCAGCGTCACCTCCCCTCAGGGAATCGGGGAGCTGTTTTTT.

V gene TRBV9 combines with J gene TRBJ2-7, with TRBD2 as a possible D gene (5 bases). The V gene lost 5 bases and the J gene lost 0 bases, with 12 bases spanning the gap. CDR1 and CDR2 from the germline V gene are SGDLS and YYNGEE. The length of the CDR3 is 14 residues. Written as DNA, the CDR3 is TGTGCCAGCAGTGAGGGAGTTACCTCCTACGAGCAGTACTTC. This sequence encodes CASSEGVTSYEQYF.

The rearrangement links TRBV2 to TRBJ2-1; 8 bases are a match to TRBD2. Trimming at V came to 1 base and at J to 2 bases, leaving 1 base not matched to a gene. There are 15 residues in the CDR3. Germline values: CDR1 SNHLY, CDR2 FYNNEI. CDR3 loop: CASSEETSAYNEQFF. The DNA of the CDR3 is TGTGCCAGCAGTGAAGAGACTAGCGCCTACAATGAGCAGTTCTTC.

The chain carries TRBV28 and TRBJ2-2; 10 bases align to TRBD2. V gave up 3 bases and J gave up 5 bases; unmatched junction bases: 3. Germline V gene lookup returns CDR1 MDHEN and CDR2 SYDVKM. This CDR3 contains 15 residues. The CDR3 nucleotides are TGTGCCAGCAGTTTTTTAGCGGGAGGAACCGGGGAGCTGTTTTTT. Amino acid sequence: CASSFLAGGTGELFF.

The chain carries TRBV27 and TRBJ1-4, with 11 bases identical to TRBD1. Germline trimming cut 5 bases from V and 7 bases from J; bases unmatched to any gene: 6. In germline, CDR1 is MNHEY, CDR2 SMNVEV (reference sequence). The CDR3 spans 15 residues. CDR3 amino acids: CASSRWTGGGEKLFF. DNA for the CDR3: TGTGCCAGCAGTCGATGGACAGGGGGCGGTGAAAAACTGTTTTTT.

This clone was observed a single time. CDR3 sequence reads: CASGLGPWDMNTEAFF. In DNA form, the CDR3 reads TGTGCTAGTGGTTTGGGCCCATGGGACATGAACACTGAAGCTTTCTTT. J is TRBJ1-1 and V is TRBV12-5; D possibly corresponds to TRBD1 (6 bases). The CDR3 totals 16 residues. Germline loops: CDR1 LGHNT, CDR2 FRNRAP. Trimming pared 1 base from V and 0 bases from J, leaving 12 bases between.

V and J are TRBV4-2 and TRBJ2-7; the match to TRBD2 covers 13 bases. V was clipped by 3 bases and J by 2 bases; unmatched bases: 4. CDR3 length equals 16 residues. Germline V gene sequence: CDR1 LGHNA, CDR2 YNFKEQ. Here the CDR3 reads CASSHLTSGRAYEQYF. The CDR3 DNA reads TGTGCCAGCAGCCACCTCACTAGCGGGAGGGCCTACGAGCAGTACTTC.

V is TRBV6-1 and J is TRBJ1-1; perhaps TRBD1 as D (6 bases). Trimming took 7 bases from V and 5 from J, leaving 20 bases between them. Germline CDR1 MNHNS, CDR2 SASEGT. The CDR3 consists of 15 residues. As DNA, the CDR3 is TGTGCCAGCACCCTCCCCGGGGGGGCCGGGACTGAAGCTTTCTTT. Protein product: CASTLPGGAGTEAFF.

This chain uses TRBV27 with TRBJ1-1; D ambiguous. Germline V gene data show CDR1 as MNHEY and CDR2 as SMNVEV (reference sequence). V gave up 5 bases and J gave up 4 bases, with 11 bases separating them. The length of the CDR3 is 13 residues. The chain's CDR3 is CASSPPGFTEAFF. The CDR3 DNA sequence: TGTGCCAGCAGTCCACCAGGTTTCACTGAAGCTTTCTTT.

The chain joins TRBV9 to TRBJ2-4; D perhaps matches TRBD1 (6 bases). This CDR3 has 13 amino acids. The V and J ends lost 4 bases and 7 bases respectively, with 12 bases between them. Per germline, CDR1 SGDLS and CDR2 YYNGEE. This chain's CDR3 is CASSQGLTNIQYF. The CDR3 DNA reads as TGTGCCAGCAGCCAGGGGTTAACGAACATTCAGTACTTC.

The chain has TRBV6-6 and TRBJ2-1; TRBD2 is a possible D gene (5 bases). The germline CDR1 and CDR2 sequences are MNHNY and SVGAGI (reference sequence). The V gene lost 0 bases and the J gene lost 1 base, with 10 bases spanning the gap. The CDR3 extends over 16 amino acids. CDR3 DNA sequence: TGTGCCAGCAGTTACTCCCAAGCGGCTTCCTACAATGAGCAGTTCTTC. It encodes CASSYSQAASYNEQFF.